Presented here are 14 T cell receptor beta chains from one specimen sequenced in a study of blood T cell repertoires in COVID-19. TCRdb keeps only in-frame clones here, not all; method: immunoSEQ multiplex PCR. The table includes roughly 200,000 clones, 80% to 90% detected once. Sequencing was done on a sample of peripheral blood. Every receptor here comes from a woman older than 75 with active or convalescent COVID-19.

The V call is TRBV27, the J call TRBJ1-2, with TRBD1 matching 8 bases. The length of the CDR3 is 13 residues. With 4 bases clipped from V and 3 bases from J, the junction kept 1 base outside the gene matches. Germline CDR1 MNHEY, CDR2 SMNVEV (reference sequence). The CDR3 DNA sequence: TGTGCCAGCAGTTCGACAGGGGACTATGGCTACACCTTC. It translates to CASSSTGDYGYTF.

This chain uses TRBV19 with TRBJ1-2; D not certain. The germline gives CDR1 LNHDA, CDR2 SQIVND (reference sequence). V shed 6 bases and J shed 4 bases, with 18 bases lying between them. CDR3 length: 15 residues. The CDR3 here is CASSPGRASGYGYTF. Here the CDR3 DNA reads TGTGCCAGTAGCCCGGGGAGGGCGAGTGGCTATGGCTACACCTTC.

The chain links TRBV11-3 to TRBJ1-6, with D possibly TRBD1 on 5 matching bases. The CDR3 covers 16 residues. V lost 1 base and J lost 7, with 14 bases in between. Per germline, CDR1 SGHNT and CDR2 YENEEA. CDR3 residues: CASSLGGGASNSPLHF. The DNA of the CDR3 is TGTGCCAGCAGCTTAGGGGGAGGGGCTTCCAATTCACCCCTCCACTTT.

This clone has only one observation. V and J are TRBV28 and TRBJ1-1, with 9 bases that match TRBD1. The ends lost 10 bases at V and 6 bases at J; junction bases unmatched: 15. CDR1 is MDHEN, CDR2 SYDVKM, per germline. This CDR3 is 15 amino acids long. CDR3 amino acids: CATNSPGTGTPEAFF. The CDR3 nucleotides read TGTGCCACTAACTCTCCCGGGACAGGGACCCCTGAAGCTTTCTTT.

CDR3 residues: CASSFSGDTDTQYF. The CDR3 DNA sequence: TGCGCCAGCAGCTTCAGCGGGGACACAGATACGCAGTATTTT. The chain links TRBV5-1 to TRBJ2-3; 7 bases agree with TRBD2. Germline V CDR1 and CDR2: SGHRS, YFSETQ. CDR3 length: 14 amino acids. J was trimmed by 2 bases and V by 2 bases; bases with no gene match: 2.

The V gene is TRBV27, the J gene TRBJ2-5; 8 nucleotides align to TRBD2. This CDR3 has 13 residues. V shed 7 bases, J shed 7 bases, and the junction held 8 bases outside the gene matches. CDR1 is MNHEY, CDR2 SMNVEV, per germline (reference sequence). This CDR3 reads CASTRREGSTQYF. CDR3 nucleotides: TGTGCCAGCACCCGTCGGGAGGGCTCGACCCAGTACTTC.

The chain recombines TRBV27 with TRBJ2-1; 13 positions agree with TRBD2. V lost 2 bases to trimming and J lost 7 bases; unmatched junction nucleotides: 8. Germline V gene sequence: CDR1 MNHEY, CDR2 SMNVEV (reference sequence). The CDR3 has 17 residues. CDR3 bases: TGTGCCAGCAGTTTAGGGGGTTTGGGACTAGCGGGAAATGAGCAGTTCTTC. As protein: CASSLGGLGLAGNEQFF.

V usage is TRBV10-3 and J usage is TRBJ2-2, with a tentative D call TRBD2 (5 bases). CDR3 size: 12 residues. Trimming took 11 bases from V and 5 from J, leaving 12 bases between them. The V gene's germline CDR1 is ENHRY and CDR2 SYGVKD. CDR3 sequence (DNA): TGTGCCGGAGGAAGACGGACCGGGGAGCTGTTTTTT. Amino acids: CAGGRRTGELFF.

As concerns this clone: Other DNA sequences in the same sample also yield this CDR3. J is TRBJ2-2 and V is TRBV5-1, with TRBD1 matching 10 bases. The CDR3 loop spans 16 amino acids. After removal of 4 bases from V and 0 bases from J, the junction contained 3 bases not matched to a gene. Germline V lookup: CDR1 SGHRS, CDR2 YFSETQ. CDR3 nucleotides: TGCGCCAGCAGCCCGGGACAGGGGACGAACACCGGGGAGCTGTTTTTT. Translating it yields CASSPGQGTNTGELFF.

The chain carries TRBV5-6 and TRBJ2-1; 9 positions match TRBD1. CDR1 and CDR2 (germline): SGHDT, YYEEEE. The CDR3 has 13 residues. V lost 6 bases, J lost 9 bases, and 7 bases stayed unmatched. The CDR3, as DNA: TGTGCCAGCACCAGGACAGGGGTAGGTGAGCAGTTCTTC. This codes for CASTRTGVGEQFF.

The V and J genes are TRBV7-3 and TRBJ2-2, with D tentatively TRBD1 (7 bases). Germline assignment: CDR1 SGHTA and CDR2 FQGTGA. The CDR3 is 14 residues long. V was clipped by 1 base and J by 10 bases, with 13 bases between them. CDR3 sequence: CASSLNRGGAELFF. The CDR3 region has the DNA TGTGCCAGCAGCTTAAACAGGGGAGGCGCGGAGCTGTTTTTT.

For the CDR3, the DNA is TGCGCCAGCAGTGAGTCGACAGGTTCCACAACTAATGAAAAACTGTTTTTT. Its translation is CASSESTGSTTNEKLFF. The chain employs TRBV10-2 and TRBJ1-4, with D perhaps matching TRBD1 (6 bases). The CDR3 contains 17 residues. Trimming stripped 0 bases from V and 0 bases from J, with 11 bases between. The germline V gene has CDR1 WSHSY and CDR2 SAAADI.

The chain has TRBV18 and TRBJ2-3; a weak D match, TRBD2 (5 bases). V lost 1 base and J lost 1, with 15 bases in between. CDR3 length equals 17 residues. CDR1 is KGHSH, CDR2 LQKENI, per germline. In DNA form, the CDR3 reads TGTGCCAGCTCACCACGAGGGCCAGCTTATGGCACAGATACGCAGTATTTT. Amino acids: CASSPRGPAYGTDTQYF.

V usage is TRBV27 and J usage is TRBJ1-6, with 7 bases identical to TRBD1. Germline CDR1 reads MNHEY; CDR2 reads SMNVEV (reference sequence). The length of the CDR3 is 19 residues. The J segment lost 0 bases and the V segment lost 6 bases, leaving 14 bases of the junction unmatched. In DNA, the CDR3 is TGTGCCAGCAGCTACATTTCCGGACAGGACTTCTCCTATAATTCACCCCTCCACTTT. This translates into CASSYISGQDFSYNSPLHF.